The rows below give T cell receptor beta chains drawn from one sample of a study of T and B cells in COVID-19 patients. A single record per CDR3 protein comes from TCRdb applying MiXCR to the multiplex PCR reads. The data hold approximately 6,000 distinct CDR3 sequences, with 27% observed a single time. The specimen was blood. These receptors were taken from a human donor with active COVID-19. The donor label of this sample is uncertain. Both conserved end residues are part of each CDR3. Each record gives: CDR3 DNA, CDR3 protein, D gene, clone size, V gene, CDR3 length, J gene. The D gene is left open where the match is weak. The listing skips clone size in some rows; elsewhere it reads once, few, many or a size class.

TGTGCCAGCAACCCGGACACAAACTTCTACGAGCAGTACTTC CASNPDTNFYEQYF - few TRBV11-3 14 TRBJ2-7
TGTGCCAGCAGTTACGGCCTTAACACCGGGGAGCTGTTTTTT CASSYGLNTGELFF - medium-sized TRBV6-5 14 TRBJ2-2
TGTGCCAGTTCGGGACTAGCGGGAGTACGGAATGAGCAGTTCTTC CASSGLAGVRNEQFF TRBD2 medium-sized TRBV19 15 TRBJ2-1
TGTGCCAGCAGCTTAGCGGGCCCCGCTACTTATGGCTACACCTTC CASSLAGPATYGYTF - - TRBV11-1 15 TRBJ1-2
TGTGCCAGCAGTGCCCTATGGGATCCAGAGCAGTACTTC CASSALWDPEQYF - few TRBV6-1 13 TRBJ2-7
TGTGCCTGGAGTGTGCTGGGGGGCGAGCAGTACTTC CAWSVLGGEQYF - medium-sized TRBV30 12 TRBJ2-7
TGTGCCAGCTGGTCAGGGGCGACTGAAGCTTTCTTT CASWSGATEAFF - - TRBV6-6 12 TRBJ1-1
TGTGCCAGCAGTTACTTCGCAGTACCCTCTGGAAACACCATATATTTT CASSYFAVPSGNTIYF - - TRBV6-5 16 TRBJ1-3
TGTGCCAGCAGCTTGACAGGGTACGGCACTGAAGCTTTCTTT CASSLTGYGTEAFF - few TRBV5-6 14 TRBJ1-1
TGTGCCAGTAGTACGAACAGGGACACCGGGGAGCTGTTTTTT CASSTNRDTGELFF - medium-sized TRBV19 14 TRBJ2-2
TGTGCCAGCAGTCCGACTATGACAGGGGGTCTGACTTTC CASSPTMTGGLTF TRBD1 medium-sized TRBV6-5 13 TRBJ2-6
TGTGCCAGCAGCTTGGAAACAGGGCGGTCCTACGAGCAGTACTTC CASSLETGRSYEQYF - - TRBV5-5 15 TRBJ2-7
TGTGCCAGCAGTGAACTGGCAGAAGAGACCCAGTACTTC CASSELAEETQYF - medium-sized TRBV6-1 13 TRBJ2-5